These T cell receptor beta chains were read from a single sample in a study of blood T cell repertoires in COVID-19. Sequenced by immunoSEQ multiplex PCR; TCRdb stores in-frame clones only, minus some. The table records a few hundred thousand clones, about 90% of them present only once. Material: PBMCs or T cells enriched from blood (not recorded which). The source is a woman aged 25 to 39 who had recovered from COVID-19. Each CDR3 is given with its conserved first and last residue. A D gene is named only where the DNA matches it firmly. Only part of the rows carry a size: once, few, many, or a class if the clone is expanded.

v_gene: TRBV2; j_gene: TRBJ1-5; abundance: NA; d_gene: NA; CDR3nt: TGTGCCAGCAGCGAGGACAGCTTCAATCAGCCCCAGCATTTT; CDR3aa: CASSEDSFNQPQHF
v_gene: TRBV19; j_gene: TRBJ2-1; abundance: NA; d_gene: NA; CDR3nt: TGTGCCAGTAGCAACTCGCTTCTAGCCTTGGGGAATGAGCAGTTCTTC; CDR3aa: CASSNSLLALGNEQFF
v_gene: TRBV28; j_gene: TRBJ1-4; abundance: many; d_gene: NA; CDR3nt: TGTGCCAGCAGCCCCCCGGGGCGGGGGCTTAATGAAAAACTGTTTTTT; CDR3aa: CASSPPGRGLNEKLFF
v_gene: TRBV13; j_gene: TRBJ2-7; abundance: NA; d_gene: TRBD1; CDR3nt: TGTGCCAGCAGCTTGGGGACAGGCGGGGACTCCGAGCAGTACTTC; CDR3aa: CASSLGTGGDSEQYF
v_gene: TRBV11-3; j_gene: TRBJ2-1; abundance: NA; d_gene: NA; CDR3nt: TGTGCCAGCAGCTCCCCCGCCGGGAACAATGAGCAGTTCTTC; CDR3aa: CASSSPAGNNEQFF
v_gene: TRBV11-2; j_gene: TRBJ1-3; abundance: NA; d_gene: NA; CDR3nt: TGTGCCAGCAGCTTTCTAAGTGGTCGCTCTGGAAACACCATATATTTT; CDR3aa: CASSFLSGRSGNTIYF
v_gene: TRBV28; j_gene: TRBJ1-6; abundance: NA; d_gene: NA; CDR3nt: TGTGCCATCGGCGGGGGGAAGGGACCCCTCCACTTT; CDR3aa: CAIGGGKGPLHF
v_gene: TRBV4-1; j_gene: TRBJ2-5; abundance: NA; d_gene: NA; CDR3nt: TGCGCCAGCAGCCAATCCCCCCGAGGAGAGACCCAGTACTTC; CDR3aa: CASSQSPRGETQYF
v_gene: TRBV12-5; j_gene: TRBJ2-5; abundance: few; d_gene: TRBD1; CDR3nt: TGTGCTAGTGGTCAACAGGGGGCTGAGACCCAGTACTTC; CDR3aa: CASGQQGAETQYF
v_gene: TRBV2; j_gene: TRBJ1-6; abundance: few; d_gene: NA; CDR3nt: TGTGCCAGCTCCGGTAGGAGGCCTTATAATTCACCCCTCCACTTT; CDR3aa: CASSGRRPYNSPLHF
v_gene: TRBV7-9; j_gene: TRBJ1-2; abundance: NA; d_gene: TRBD1; CDR3nt: TGTGCCAGCAGCTTAGCGAACAGGGGGCTGGTAAATGGCTACACCTTC; CDR3aa: CASSLANRGLVNGYTF
v_gene: TRBV27; j_gene: TRBJ1-4; abundance: NA; d_gene: TRBD1; CDR3nt: TGTGCCAGCAGTTTATTGGGACAGGGTACAACTAATGAAAAACTGTTTTTT; CDR3aa: CASSLLGQGTTNEKLFF
v_gene: TRBV19; j_gene: TRBJ2-2; abundance: NA; d_gene: TRBD1; CDR3nt: TGTGCCAGTAGTACGCCAGGGGGCTTGGGGACCGGGGAGCTGTTTTTT; CDR3aa: CASSTPGGLGTGELFF
v_gene: TRBV7-8; j_gene: TRBJ2-1; abundance: NA; d_gene: NA; CDR3nt: TGTGCCAGCAGCTCCCCCCGAGGGGGGGCCTATGAGCAGTTCTTC; CDR3aa: CASSSPRGGAYEQFF
v_gene: TRBV2; j_gene: TRBJ2-5; abundance: few; d_gene: NA; CDR3nt: TGTGCCAGCAGTCTGAAGGGGGTAGGCGAGACCCAGTACTTC; CDR3aa: CASSLKGVGETQYF
v_gene: TRBV28; j_gene: TRBJ1-1; abundance: NA; d_gene: TRBD1; CDR3nt: TGTGCCAGCAGTTTTACAGGGGGCAGTACTGAAGCTTTCTTT; CDR3aa: CASSFTGGSTEAFF
v_gene: TRBV7-9; j_gene: TRBJ1-4; abundance: NA; d_gene: NA; CDR3nt: TGTGCCAGCAGCACGGACAGCCGGAATGAAAAACTGTTTTTT; CDR3aa: CASSTDSRNEKLFF
v_gene: TRBV29-1; j_gene: TRBJ1-1; abundance: NA; d_gene: TRBD1; CDR3nt: TGCAGCGCTACCCAGACAGGGTATACTGAAGCTTTCTTT; CDR3aa: CSATQTGYTEAFF
v_gene: TRBV28; j_gene: TRBJ2-3; abundance: NA; d_gene: NA; CDR3nt: TGTGCCAGCATCGAACGGGGAGCCTCTAGCACAGATACGCAGTATTTT; CDR3aa: CASIERGASSTDTQYF
v_gene: TRBV12-3/TRBV12-4; j_gene: TRBJ1-1; abundance: NA; d_gene: NA; CDR3nt: TGTGCCAGCAGTTTGTCGGGGGCTGAAGCTTTCTTT; CDR3aa: CASSLSGAEAFF
v_gene: TRBV13; j_gene: TRBJ2-1; abundance: NA; d_gene: TRBD2; CDR3nt: TGTGCCAGCAGCCAAAGCGGGAATGAGAGGAGTGAGCAGTTCTTC; CDR3aa: CASSQSGNERSEQFF
v_gene: TRBV6-5; j_gene: TRBJ2-7; abundance: NA; d_gene: TRBD2; CDR3nt: TGTGCCAGCAGTTACCGACTAGCGGAGTCCTACGAGCAGTACTTC; CDR3aa: CASSYRLAESYEQYF
v_gene: TRBV7-2; j_gene: TRBJ2-7; abundance: NA; d_gene: NA; CDR3nt: TGTGCCAGCAGCTTAGATCCACTCTCCTACGAGCAGTACTTC; CDR3aa: CASSLDPLSYEQYF
v_gene: TRBV29-1; j_gene: TRBJ1-2; abundance: NA; d_gene: TRBD1; CDR3nt: TGCAGCGCAGGACAGGGGTTGTACTATGGCTACACCTTC; CDR3aa: CSAGQGLYYGYTF
v_gene: TRBV19; j_gene: TRBJ1-5; abundance: NA; d_gene: TRBD1; CDR3nt: TGTGCCAGTAGTCCCGGAGCAGGGGGCGGTCAGCCCCAGCATTTT; CDR3aa: CASSPGAGGGQPQHF
v_gene: TRBV6-5; j_gene: TRBJ2-5; abundance: NA; d_gene: TRBD2; CDR3nt: TGTGCCAGCTGGGGGGGGTGGGGAGAGACCCAGTACTTC; CDR3aa: CASWGGWGETQYF
v_gene: TRBV11-2; j_gene: TRBJ1-1; abundance: few; d_gene: TRBD1; CDR3nt: TGTGCCAGCAGACGAGGGACAGGAAATGAAGCTTTCTTT; CDR3aa: CASRRGTGNEAFF
v_gene: TRBV7-2; j_gene: TRBJ1-1; abundance: NA; d_gene: NA; CDR3nt: TGTGCCAGCAGCTTAGTGGGCGGGGACACTGAAGCTTTCTTT; CDR3aa: CASSLVGGDTEAFF
v_gene: TRBV3-1/TRBV3-2; j_gene: TRBJ2-3; abundance: NA; d_gene: TRBD1; CDR3nt: TGTGCCAGCACACCTGGGACAGGGGCCACAGATACGCAGTATTTT; CDR3aa: CASTPGTGATDTQYF
v_gene: TRBV29-1; j_gene: TRBJ1-1; abundance: NA; d_gene: NA; CDR3nt: TGCAGCGTTCAAACCCGTCTCAGGGCGAACACTGAAGCTTTCTTT; CDR3aa: CSVQTRLRANTEAFF
v_gene: TRBV29-1; j_gene: TRBJ2-5; abundance: NA; d_gene: TRBD2; CDR3nt: TGCAGCGGTGGGACTAGCGGGGGTCAAGAGACCCAGTACTTC; CDR3aa: CSGGTSGGQETQYF
v_gene: TRBV4-3; j_gene: TRBJ2-1; abundance: NA; d_gene: TRBD1; CDR3nt: TGCGCCAGCAGCCCCGGACAGGGTTTGGATGAGCAGTTCTTC; CDR3aa: CASSPGQGLDEQFF
v_gene: TRBV27; j_gene: TRBJ1-6; abundance: NA; d_gene: TRBD1; CDR3nt: TGTGCCAGCAGCCCTCGACCCCCCAAGTTGGTTCCGGGACAGATATATTCACCCCTCCACTTT; CDR3aa: CASSPRPPKLVPGQIYSPLHF
v_gene: TRBV18; j_gene: TRBJ1-2; abundance: once; d_gene: NA; CDR3nt: TGTGCCAGCTCACCTTCGGACAGCCCCTACTATGGCTACACCTTC; CDR3aa: CASSPSDSPYYGYTF
v_gene: TRBV6-5; j_gene: TRBJ1-2; abundance: NA; d_gene: NA; CDR3nt: TGTGCCAGCATCGGCAGGAACTATGGCTACACCTTC; CDR3aa: CASIGRNYGYTF
v_gene: TRBV27; j_gene: TRBJ2-7; abundance: NA; d_gene: TRBD1; CDR3nt: TGTGCCAGCAGTCCGCTGACAGGGGGCTACGAGCAGTACTTC; CDR3aa: CASSPLTGGYEQYF
v_gene: TRBV3-1/TRBV3-2; j_gene: TRBJ1-2; abundance: NA; d_gene: NA; CDR3nt: TGTGCCAGCAGCCAACCCGGGACTGCCGCTAACTATGGCTACACCTTC; CDR3aa: CASSQPGTAANYGYTF
v_gene: TRBV7-8; j_gene: TRBJ2-7; abundance: NA; d_gene: TRBD1; CDR3nt: TGTGCCAGCAGCTTATCAATGGGGCAGGGGGCCTACGAGCAGTACTTC; CDR3aa: CASSLSMGQGAYEQYF
v_gene: TRBV19; j_gene: TRBJ1-5; abundance: NA; d_gene: TRBD1; CDR3nt: TGTGCCACTTATGACAGGGACCGTGGTGGAAATCAGCCCCAGCATTTT; CDR3aa: CATYDRDRGGNQPQHF
v_gene: TRBV18; j_gene: TRBJ2-3; abundance: NA; d_gene: NA; CDR3nt: TGTGCCAGCTCACCCTACGAGCCAGATACGCAGTATTTT; CDR3aa: CASSPYEPDTQYF
v_gene: TRBV5-6; j_gene: TRBJ2-1; abundance: NA; d_gene: TRBD1; CDR3nt: TGTGCCAGCAGCCTAAACAGGGGGCGGTCCTACAATGAGCAGTTCTTC; CDR3aa: CASSLNRGRSYNEQFF
v_gene: TRBV5-8; j_gene: TRBJ1-6; abundance: once; d_gene: TRBD1; CDR3nt: TGTGCCAGCAGCGTTGACAGGGGGCGCGGCGGCGCCTATAATTCACCCCTCCACTTT; CDR3aa: CASSVDRGRGGAYNSPLHF
v_gene: TRBV7-6; j_gene: TRBJ2-5; abundance: NA; d_gene: TRBD2; CDR3nt: TGTGCCAGCAGCTTAGGGAGCGGGGGTTACCAAGAGACCCAGTACTTC; CDR3aa: CASSLGSGGYQETQYF
v_gene: TRBV6-6; j_gene: TRBJ1-2; abundance: few; d_gene: NA; CDR3nt: TGTGCCAGCAGTTACTCGAGGCTCCCCGAAAACTATGGCTACACCTTC; CDR3aa: CASSYSRLPENYGYTF
v_gene: TRBV5-5; j_gene: TRBJ1-1; abundance: NA; d_gene: NA; CDR3nt: TGTGCCAGCAGCTTGTATAGTGGGGGGATGAACACTGAAGCTTTCTTT; CDR3aa: CASSLYSGGMNTEAFF
v_gene: TRBV11-2; j_gene: TRBJ1-1; abundance: NA; d_gene: NA; CDR3nt: TGTGCCAGCAGCTTAGAGGGTAGCAGGGTGAACACTGAAGCTTTCTTT; CDR3aa: CASSLEGSRVNTEAFF
v_gene: TRBV24-1; j_gene: TRBJ2-2; abundance: NA; d_gene: NA; CDR3nt: TGTGCCACCAGCTCGCCGGGGTACACCGGGGAGCTGTTTTTT; CDR3aa: CATSSPGYTGELFF
v_gene: TRBV5-4; j_gene: TRBJ2-7; abundance: NA; d_gene: TRBD1; CDR3nt: TGTGCCAGCAGCCGCGGACAGGGGGATTTCGGGCAGTACTTC; CDR3aa: CASSRGQGDFGQYF
v_gene: TRBV24-1; j_gene: TRBJ2-2; abundance: NA; d_gene: TRBD1; CDR3nt: TGTGCCACCAGTGACCTTGGGACAGCGAACACCGGGGAGCTGTTTTTT; CDR3aa: CATSDLGTANTGELFF
v_gene: TRBV28; j_gene: TRBJ2-5; abundance: NA; d_gene: NA; CDR3nt: TGTGCCAGCAGTTCCCACTCTCAACCGTCCCAGTACTTC; CDR3aa: CASSSHSQPSQYF
v_gene: TRBV9; j_gene: TRBJ2-7; abundance: NA; d_gene: NA; CDR3nt: TGTGCCAGCAGCGCTTTAGGACAGTCCTACGAGCAGTACTTC; CDR3aa: CASSALGQSYEQYF
v_gene: TRBV4-1; j_gene: TRBJ2-7; abundance: NA; d_gene: TRBD2; CDR3nt: TGCGCCAGCAGCCAAAGGGAGGGACTAGCGGGGGACGAGCAGTACTTC; CDR3aa: CASSQREGLAGDEQYF
v_gene: TRBV6-2/TRBV6-3; j_gene: TRBJ1-1; abundance: few; d_gene: NA; CDR3nt: TGTGCCAGCAGTTCCCCGGGGAAGGGCACTGAAGCTTTCTTT; CDR3aa: CASSSPGKGTEAFF